This T cell receptor beta chain appears in the sequencing data of a study of tumor and adjacent non-tumor tissue in lung cancer (dated by TCRdb to 2017 to 2018). As for the study more broadly: By cancer type, the cohort comprised about 13 adenocarcinoma patients, 2 squamous cell carcinoma patients and 1 small cell lung cancer patient. Among the roughly 15 patients, ages ranged from roughly 31 to 80 years, approximately 10 were men and 5 were women, and disease was TNM stage I to III. Sequencing generated a total of roughly 130 million productive TCRbeta reads, averaging around 4.2 million reads per sample. The study compared bulk TCRbeta repertoires between lung tumor tissue and matched distant non-tumor lung tissue from around 16 lung cancer patients. TCRbeta CDR3 sequencing was performed on fewer than 35 paired specimens, with one tumor sample and one normal lung sample collected per patient.

This clonotype was recorded once. Its antigen remains unidentified. Being one base from a much bigger clone, this may be a read error. Overall study outcomes, separate from this receptor: Only around 15 patients were included in the cohort, and the need for larger samples and more detailed clinical data was noted by the authors. A significantly larger cumulative share of the repertoire was made up by the top 100 clones in normal lung than in tumor tissue. TCR diversity was significantly higher in younger patients, and higher tumor TCR diversity was associated with shorter overall and disease-free survival. Peripheral blood was not sequenced, so blood TCRbeta repertoires in these lung cancer patients were not examined. Tumor tissue showed significantly greater TCR diversity (inverse Simpson) than normal lung tissue (about 400 vs 150, P = 0.0075, Mann-Whitney U test). The sequencing platform is not named in the methods, and unique molecular identifiers are not mentioned.

RNA was extracted from bulk unsorted tissue and checked for quality with a NanoDrop ND-1000 and an Agilent 2100. The donors were newly diagnosed lung cancer patients admitted for thoracic surgery in China from August to November 2014 who had not received prior chemotherapy. The study excluded patients who had received radiotherapy or chemotherapy before or who had another cancer at the same time. Pieces of surgical tissue measuring about 1-2 cm3 were kept in RNAlater solution and held at -80 degrees C until needed. Library prep was done by multiplex PCR. Sequenced using an Illumina HiSeq 2500. TCRbeta libraries were constructed through three rounds of nested PCR with primers (Table S4) according to protocols modified from ARM-PCR. Before sequencing, PCR products of 200-500 bp were cut from the gel and purified using the QIAquick gel extraction kit. On the study's bioinformatics: Reads were cleaned using Trimmomatic, were merged into complete CDR3 sequences using FLASH, and were assigned to V(D)J germline segments using MiTCR. Clonal diversity was calculated as the inverse Simpson's index using VDJtools. In-frame sequences lacking a premature stop codon were counted as productive reads. Starting from the raw public reads, TCRdb applied fastp trimming at Q25, assembled clones with MiXCR and retained in-frame beta chains. Rows with a matching CDR3 protein are joined into one entry that keeps the most common DNA and genes. The V and J calls were determined by TCRdb, not by the authors. Within this sample are 200,000 or so distinct CDR3 sequences, with about two thirds of them counted one time only. In total, the top ten clones hold less than 25% of the sample.

From the cysteine through the phenylalanine, the CDR3 covers 12 amino acids. The entry retains the CDR3 DNA only, 36 bases that are in frame from base 1. The receptor comes from a man between 60 and 75 years old with non-small cell lung cancer. The sample was lung tumor tissue. The rearrangement combines TRBV12-3 or TRBV12-4 with TRBJ1-1, and the D gene may be TRBD1, 5 bases matching. The CDR3 reads as follows: CASSLMGTEALF. The base sequence is TGTGCCAGCAGTTTAATGGGGACTGAAGCTCTCTTT.